This T cell receptor (beta chain) was captured in a study of cytomegalovirus exposure and HLA in healthy donors. Study outcomes and limitations: The majority of CMV-associated TCR beta chains were reported as apparently HLA-restricted in a later analysis. TCR beta sequences reportedly predicted most subjects' HLA-A and HLA-B alleles accurately. Exclusion as indistinguishable affected some V segments, including TRBV6-2 and TRBV6-3.

Healthy bone marrow donors supplied every sample. The primer mix had 60 Vbeta and 13 Jbeta primers. Some clones are missing from TCRdb's copy, which holds only in-frame ones; the method was immunoSEQ multiplex PCR. The data contain under 200,000 clones, 84% of them singletons. A remark on this clone: Its antigen is unknown.

Germline V gene lookup returns CDR1 MNHEY and CDR2 SVGAGI. The CDR3 sequence is 16 residues long. Trimming removed 0 bases at V and 4 bases at J, with 14 bases between. This chain links TRBV6-5 with TRBJ2-3; TRBD1 is a possible D gene (5 bases). What was sequenced was PBMCs. This receptor was taken from a man aged 50-59 years in good health and CMV-seropositive. CDR3 region: CASSYSRFRVADTQYF. CDR3 nucleotides: TGTGCCAGCAGTTACTCGAGATTCAGGGTGGCAGATACGCAGTATTTT.